This T cell receptor (beta chain) was retrieved from a study of shared clonotypes between healthy human individuals. Study-level points and caveats: What naive subsets generally showed was a larger estimated richness than memory subsets showed. About 5% was the fraction of naive CD4 clonotypes found shared across a handful of donors. The represented genetic and exposure-history diversity was limited by the small number of donors.

A note on this clone: What it recognizes is unknown.

Libraries were prepared by immunoSEQ multiplex PCR; TCRdb keeps only in-frame clonotypes and omits some of them. The sample includes 2 million to 2.5 million clones, 85% to 95% of them seen just once. This CDR3 comprises 14 residues. The ends were cut back, 7 bases at V and 2 bases at J, with 15 bases in the middle. The germline CDR1 and CDR2 sequences are MNHEY and SMNVEV (reference sequence). The TCR sequence derives from a man between 18 and 35 years old in good health. Some clones in this sample may be carry-over from other donors' samples. The chain recombines TRBV27 with TRBJ2-7, with D possibly being TRBD2 (6 bases). The sequencing sample was made of naive CD4+ T cells from PBMCs. Subset noted: CD45RA+ positively selected. CDR3: CASNLFPGAYEQYF. The CDR3, as DNA: TGTGCCAGCAACCTATTCCCGGGAGCCTACGAGCAGTACTTC.